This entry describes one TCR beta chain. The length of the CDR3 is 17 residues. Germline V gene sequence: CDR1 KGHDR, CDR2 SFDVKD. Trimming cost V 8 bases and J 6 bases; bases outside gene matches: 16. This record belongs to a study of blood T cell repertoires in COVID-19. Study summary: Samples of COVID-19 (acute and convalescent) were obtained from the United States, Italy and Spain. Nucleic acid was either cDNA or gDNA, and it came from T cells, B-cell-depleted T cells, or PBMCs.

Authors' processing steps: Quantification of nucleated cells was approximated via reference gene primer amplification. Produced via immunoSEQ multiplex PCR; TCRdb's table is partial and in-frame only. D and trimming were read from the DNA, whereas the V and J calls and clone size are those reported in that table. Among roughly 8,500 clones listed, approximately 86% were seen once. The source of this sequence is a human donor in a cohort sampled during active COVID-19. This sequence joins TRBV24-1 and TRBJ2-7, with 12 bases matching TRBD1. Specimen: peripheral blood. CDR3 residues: CATKPAPGQGAKCEQYF. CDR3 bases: TGTGCCACCAAGCCCGCCCCGGGACAGGGGGCGAAGTGCGAGCAGTACTTC.